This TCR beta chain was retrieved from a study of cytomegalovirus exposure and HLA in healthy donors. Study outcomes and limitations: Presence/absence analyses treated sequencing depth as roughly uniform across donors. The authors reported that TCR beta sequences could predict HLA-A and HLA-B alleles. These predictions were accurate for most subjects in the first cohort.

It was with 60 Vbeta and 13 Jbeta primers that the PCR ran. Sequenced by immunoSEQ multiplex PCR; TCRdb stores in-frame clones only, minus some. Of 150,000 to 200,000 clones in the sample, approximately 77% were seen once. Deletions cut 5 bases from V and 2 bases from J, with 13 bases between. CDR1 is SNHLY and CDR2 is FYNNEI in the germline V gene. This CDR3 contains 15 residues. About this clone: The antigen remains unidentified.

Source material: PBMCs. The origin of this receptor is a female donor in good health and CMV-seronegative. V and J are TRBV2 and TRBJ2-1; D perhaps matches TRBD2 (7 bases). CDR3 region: CASSSVGGPYNEQFF. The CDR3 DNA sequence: TGTGCCAGCAGTTCGGTGGGGGGGCCCTACAATGAGCAGTTCTTC.